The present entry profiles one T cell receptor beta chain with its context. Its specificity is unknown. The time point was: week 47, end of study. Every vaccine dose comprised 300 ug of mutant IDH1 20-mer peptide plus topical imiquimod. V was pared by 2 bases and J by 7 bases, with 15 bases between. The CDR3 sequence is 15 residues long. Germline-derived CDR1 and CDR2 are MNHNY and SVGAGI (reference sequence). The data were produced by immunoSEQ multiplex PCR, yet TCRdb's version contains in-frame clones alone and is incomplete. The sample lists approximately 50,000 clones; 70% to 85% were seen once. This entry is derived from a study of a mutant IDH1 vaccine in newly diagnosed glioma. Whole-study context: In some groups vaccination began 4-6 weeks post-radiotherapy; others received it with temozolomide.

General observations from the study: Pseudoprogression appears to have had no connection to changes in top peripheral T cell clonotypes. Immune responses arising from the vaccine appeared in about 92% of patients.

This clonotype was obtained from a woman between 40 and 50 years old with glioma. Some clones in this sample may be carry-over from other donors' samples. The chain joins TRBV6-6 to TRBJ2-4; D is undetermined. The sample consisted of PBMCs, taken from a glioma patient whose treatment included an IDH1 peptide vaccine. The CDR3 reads CASSYAGNLENIQYF. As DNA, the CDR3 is TGTGCCAGCAGTTACGCTGGCAATCTCGAGAACATTCAGTACTTC.